This T cell receptor beta chain was documented in a study of PD-1 blockade in mismatch repair-deficient tumors. Study-level background: Patients had about 13 mismatch repair-deficient cancer types and were previously treated and progressing.

In its sample, this clone was seen a few times. TCRdb keeps only in-frame clones here, not all; method: immunoSEQ multiplex PCR. The sample carries around 120,000 clones, about 85% recorded once. PCR or immunohistochemistry showed mismatch repair deficiency in every enrolled patient. The germline V and J ends were trimmed by 5 bases and 6 bases, with 14 bases remaining between them. The CDR3 is 13 residues long. Germline assignment: CDR1 MNHNY and CDR2 SVGAGI (reference sequence). The material sequenced was peripheral blood, taken 44 weeks after starting pembrolizumab. The V gene is TRBV6-6, the J gene TRBJ2-7, with no clear D. The TCR sequence derives from an adult with mismatch repair-deficient cancer. CDR3 residues: CASSALIRLEQYF. The CDR3 bases are TGTGCCAGCAGTGCTCTGATAAGGCTCGAGCAGTACTTC.